The 30 T cell receptor beta chains listed next were all sequenced from one sample in a study of blood T cell repertoires in COVID-19. TCRdb keeps only in-frame clones here, not all; method: immunoSEQ multiplex PCR. The profile covers 25,000 to 30,000 clones, with roughly 80% appearing a single time and approximately 8.6% taken by the ten largest. The specimen was peripheral blood. The receptors originated from an older woman with active or convalescent COVID-19.

The chain combines TRBV5-3 with TRBJ2-5; 10 nucleotides match TRBD2. TRBV5-3 qualifies as an ORF whose function is uncertain. The CDR3 covers 19 residues. The trim removed 0 bases at V and 1 base at J, leaving 12 bases unmatched. Here the CDR3 reads CARSLVLPNQRGGQETQYF. CDR3 DNA sequence: TGTGCCAGAAGCTTGGTCCTCCCTAATCAGCGGGGGGGCCAAGAGACCCAGTACTTC.

The chain has TRBV19 and TRBJ2-1; unclear D gene. Trimming took 3 bases from V and 6 from J, leaving 12 bases between them. Germline V gives CDR1 LNHDA, CDR2 SQIVND (reference sequence). The CDR3 has 14 residues. As DNA, the CDR3 is TGTGCCAGTAGTATTAGTCCCAAAAGCAATGAGCAGTTCTTC. This sequence encodes CASSISPKSNEQFF.

The chain is built from TRBV5-4 and TRBJ2-5; 7 bases align to TRBD2. CDR1 and CDR2 (germline): SGHNT, YYREEE (reference sequence). The length of the CDR3 is 15 residues. Trimming removed 4 bases from V and 2 bases from J; junction bases left unmatched: 8. This CDR3 is CASSRTLAAQETQYF. The CDR3 DNA reads TGTGCCAGCAGCCGCACCCTAGCGGCACAAGAGACCCAGTACTTC. Using reference TRBV5-4 and TRBJ2-5 for the parts outside the CDR3, the full variable domain is ETGVTQSPTHLIKTRGQQVTLRCSSQSGHNTVSWYQQALGQGPQFIFQYYREEENGRGNFPPRFSGLQFPNYSSELNVNALELDDSALYLCASSRTLAAQETQYFGPGTRLLVL.

This clone was counted only a few times. The chain joins TRBV2 to TRBJ2-7; 10 bases fit TRBD2. Germline V CDR1 and CDR2: SNHLY, FYNNEI. The V segment lost 5 bases and the J segment 2 bases; nucleotides outside the gene matches: 18. The CDR3 contains 19 residues. The CDR3 nucleotides read TGTGCCAGCAGTCCGCGGGTTGGGATAGCGGGAGGCCTTCCCTACGAGCAGTACTTC. Translation: CASSPRVGIAGGLPYEQYF. The variable domain in full, with the rest retrieved from reference TRBV2 and TRBJ2-7, is EPEVTQTPSHQVTQMGQEVILRCVPISNHLYFYWYRQILGQKVEFLVSFYNNEISEKSEIFDDQFSVERPDGSNFTLKIRSTKLEDSAMYFCASSPRVGIAGGLPYEQYFGPGTRLTVT.

The chain recombines TRBV12-3 or TRBV12-4 with TRBJ1-1; possibly TRBD1 for D (6 bases). V lost 1 base, J lost 11 bases, and 8 bases lay in between. The CDR3 spans 11 residues. CDR3 sequence: CASSLGQGAFF. Written as DNA, the CDR3 is TGTGCCAGCAGTTTAGGGCAGGGGGCTTTCTTT.

This clone appeared a few times. This chain connects TRBV5-1 to TRBJ1-2; tentative D call: TRBD1 (6 bases). V lost 3 bases and J 5 bases, leaving 17 bases between the germline ends. Germline values: CDR1 SGHRS, CDR2 YFSETQ. The CDR3 extends over 15 amino acids. The CDR3 loop is CASSSSGQFLYGYTF. The CDR3 bases are TGCGCCAGCAGCTCCTCCGGACAGTTCTTGTATGGCTACACCTTC.

The CDR3 protein is CASRPRQGTGNTIYF. As DNA, the CDR3 is TGTGCCAGCAGACCCCGACAGGGTACTGGAAACACCATATATTTT. The V gene is TRBV7-9, the J gene TRBJ1-3, with 7 bases matching TRBD1. The CDR3 sequence is 15 residues long. The germline V gene encodes CDR1 SEHNR and CDR2 FQNEAQ (reference sequence). Trimming cost V 6 bases and J 2 bases; bases outside gene matches: 7.

This chain joins TRBV7-8 and TRBJ1-2; tentative D call: TRBD1 (6 bases). The CDR3 extends over 13 amino acids. Germline V gene sequence: CDR1 SGHVS, CDR2 FQNEAQ. The V gene lost 5 bases and the J gene lost 5 bases, with 12 bases spanning the gap. The CDR3 reads CASSRGGQYGYTF. CDR3 sequence (DNA): TGTGCCAGCAGCCGGGGGGGGCAATATGGCTACACCTTC.

This chain uses TRBV30 with TRBJ2-7, with a tentative D call TRBD2 (6 bases). CDR3 length equals 16 residues. Germline assignment: CDR1 GTSNPN and CDR2 SVGIG (reference sequence). Trimming pared 3 bases from V and 4 bases from J, leaving 22 bases between. For the CDR3, the DNA is TGTGCCTGGAGCTTCCCCGGACTATCCCGAGGTTACGAGCAGTACTTC. This gives the protein CAWSFPGLSRGYEQYF.

This clone was observed once. The chain employs TRBV2 and TRBJ1-2; unclear D gene. Germline values: CDR1 SNHLY, CDR2 FYNNEI. Between the trimmed V and J ends, which lost 4 bases and 8 bases, there was a span of 11 bases. This CDR3 region has 12 residues. The CDR3 loop is CASSAVWSGYTF. CDR3 bases: TGTGCCAGCAGTGCAGTATGGTCGGGCTACACCTTC. Full variable domain (remainder filled in from reference TRBV2 and TRBJ1-2): EPEVTQTPSHQVTQMGQEVILRCVPISNHLYFYWYRQILGQKVEFLVSFYNNEISEKSEIFDDQFSVERPDGSNFTLKIRSTKLEDSAMYFCASSAVWSGYTFGSGTRLTVV.

The J gene is TRBJ1-4, the V gene TRBV7-2; 8 bases map to TRBD1. The V gene's germline CDR1 is SGHTA and CDR2 FQGNSA. With V trimmed by 3 bases and J by 2 bases, 2 bases remained unmatched. The CDR3 is 15 amino acids. The CDR3 protein is CASSLQGATNEKLFF. CDR3 coding DNA: TGTGCCAGCAGCTTGCAGGGGGCGACTAATGAAAAACTGTTTTTT.

This rearrangement joins TRBV11-2 to TRBJ2-5; D unresolved. Germline CDR1 SGHAT, CDR2 FQNNGV. The CDR3 is 12 amino acids. The germline V and J ends were trimmed by 5 bases and 5 bases, with 9 bases remaining between them. The CDR3 coding sequence is TGTGCCAGCAGCCGAGTCTGGGAGACCCAGTACTTC. Protein sequence: CASSRVWETQYF.

V usage is TRBV19 and J usage is TRBJ1-5, with D perhaps matching TRBD1 (5 bases). Between the trimmed V and J ends, which lost 9 bases and 2 bases, there was a span of 20 bases. This CDR3 contains 16 residues. CDR1 is LNHDA, CDR2 SQIVND, per germline (reference sequence). The CDR3 reads CASQEGGRGGNQPQHF. The CDR3 DNA sequence: TGTGCCAGCCAAGAAGGAGGGCGGGGGGGCAATCAGCCCCAGCATTTT. The whole variable domain, remainder taken from reference TRBV19 and TRBJ1-5, is DGGITQSPKYLFRKEGQNVTLSCEQNLNHDAMYWYRQDPGQGLRLIYYSQIVNDFQKGDIAEGYSVSREKKESFPLTVTSAQKNPTAFYLCASQEGGRGGNQPQHFGDGTRLSIL.

V gene TRBV7-2 combines with J gene TRBJ2-5; no reliable D call. CDR1 is SGHTA, CDR2 FQGNSA, per germline. This CDR3 has 11 amino acids. V shed 6 bases and J shed 4 bases, with 6 bases lying between them. CDR3 coding DNA: TGTGCCAGCAGACTTACAGAGACCCAGTACTTC. This gives the protein CASRLTETQYF.

The V gene is TRBV9, the J gene TRBJ1-1; unclear D gene. Germline loops: CDR1 SGDLS, CDR2 YYNGEE. The CDR3 runs to 13 residues. The V end was cut by 5 bases, the J end by 1 base, with 9 bases between. CDR3 region: CASRPSGNTEAFF. The CDR3 region has the DNA TGTGCCAGCAGGCCCTCCGGGAACACTGAAGCTTTCTTT. The entire variable domain, with the rest obtained from reference TRBV9 and TRBJ1-1, is as follows: DSGVTQTPKHLITATGQRVTLRCSPRSGDLSVYWYQQSLDQGLQFLIQYYNGEERAKGNILERFSAQQFPDLHSELNLSSLELGDSALYFCASRPSGNTEAFFGQGTRLTVV.

The genes are TRBV5-1 and TRBJ2-1; TRBD2 matches 9 bases. The CDR3 is 16 residues long. The germline CDR1 and CDR2 sequences are SGHRS and YFSETQ. The V and J ends lost 4 bases and 6 bases, in that order; junction bases with no gene match: 11. In DNA, the CDR3 is TGCGCCAGCAGCCCGGTGGTTGGCGGGAGGGCCAATGAGCAGTTCTTC. It codes for CASSPVVGGRANEQFF.

This clone was counted once. The J gene is TRBJ1-2, the V gene TRBV9; D is possibly TRBD1 (6 bases). CDR1 and CDR2 (germline): SGDLS, YYNGEE. This CDR3 contains 15 residues. V was cut by 0 bases and J by 3 bases, with 12 bases left in between. The CDR3 DNA reads as TGTGCCAGCAGCGTAGGTCAGGGGCCCGACTATGGCTACACCTTC. Its translation is CASSVGQGPDYGYTF.

The gene calls are TRBV21-1 and TRBJ2-1; TRBD1, as called in the table, went unchecked against the DNA. TRBV21-1 is annotated as a pseudogene. The CDR3 covers 15 residues. The CDR3 nucleotides read TGTGCCAGCAGCATCCAGGGGGGACCCCACAATGAGCAGTTCTTC. Translated: CASSIQGGPHNEQFF.

The chain combines TRBV7-9 with TRBJ2-2; 9 bases agree with TRBD1. Germline V CDR1 and CDR2: SEHNR, FQNEAQ (reference sequence). V dropped 5 bases and J dropped 0; count of bases not matched to a gene: 13. This CDR3 is 19 amino acids long. CDR3 protein: CASSLGQGVGLANTGELFF. The CDR3 nucleotides read TGTGCCAGCAGCCTGGGACAGGGAGTAGGACTAGCGAACACCGGGGAGCTGTTTTTT.

This chain uses TRBV21-1 with TRBJ1-5; TRBD1, as called in the table, went unchecked against the DNA. TRBV21-1 is deemed a pseudogene. The CDR3 contains 11 residues. The CDR3 DNA follows: TGTGCCAGCACCATCAATCAGCCCCAGCATTTT. This sequence encodes CASTINQPQHF.

The chain is built from TRBV28 and TRBJ1-2, with 9 nucleotides matching TRBD1. From germline, CDR1 is MDHEN and CDR2 SYDVKM. This CDR3 is 13 amino acids long. V trimming: 10 bases; J trimming: 3 bases; junction bases outside the gene matches: 6. CDR3 sequence (DNA): TGTGCCACCGTGGACAGGGGATACTATGGCTACACCTTC. Its translation is CATVDRGYYGYTF.

The genes are TRBV10-3 and TRBJ2-5; 9 bases are a match to TRBD1. The CDR3 runs 13 residues. Germline values: CDR1 ENHRY, CDR2 SYGVKD. Losses at the gene ends were 6 bases for V and 2 bases for J; bases not matched to a gene: 1. The CDR3 DNA reads TGTGCCATCAGCGACAGGGGGCAAGAGACCCAGTACTTC. Amino acid sequence: CAISDRGQETQYF.

The chain has TRBV19 and TRBJ1-2, with a weak D call TRBD1 (5 bases). Trimming pared 2 bases from V and 0 bases from J, leaving 16 bases between. Per the germline V gene, CDR1 is LNHDA and CDR2 is SQIVND (reference sequence). The CDR3 loop spans 17 amino acids. CDR3 in amino acids: CASSIRRQGMSNYGYTF. In nucleotides, the CDR3 is TGTGCCAGTAGTATAAGAAGGCAGGGAATGTCTAACTATGGCTACACCTTC.

The V and J genes are TRBV4-3 and TRBJ1-3, with D perhaps matching TRBD1 (6 bases). V lost 0 bases and J lost 4, with 10 bases in between. The CDR3 consists of 15 residues. Germline assignment: CDR1 LGHNA and CDR2 YSLEER. In nucleotides, the CDR3 is TGCGCCAGCAGCCAAGATGGGGGGGCGGGAAACACCATATATTTT. Its protein is CASSQDGGAGNTIYF.

This chain links TRBV9 with TRBJ2-6; 7 bases map to TRBD1. Trimming at V came to 4 bases and at J to 0 bases, leaving 7 bases not matched to a gene. The length of the CDR3 is 17 residues. Germline-derived CDR1 and CDR2 are SGDLS and YYNGEE. CDR3 protein: CASSFGQAPSGANVLTF. For the CDR3, the DNA is TGTGCCAGCAGCTTTGGACAGGCGCCCTCTGGGGCCAACGTCCTGACTTTC.

The J gene is TRBJ2-5, the V gene TRBV21-1; the D segment call TRBD2 is taken from the table without a DNA check. TRBV21-1 is annotated as a pseudogene. This CDR3 contains 15 residues. The CDR3 reads CASVNPTSGMVPQYF. The CDR3, as DNA: TGTGCCAGCGTGAACCCGACTAGCGGCATGGTTCCCCAGTACTTC.

The gene calls are TRBV24-1 and TRBJ2-2; 9 bases fit TRBD1. V trimming: 4 bases; J trimming: 5 bases; junction bases outside the gene matches: 13. This CDR3 is 18 amino acids long. Germline V lookup: CDR1 KGHDR, CDR2 SFDVKD. The CDR3 DNA follows: TGTGCCACCAGTGAAGTCGGGACAGGGCTCCCTAGGACCGGGGAGCTGTTTTTT. This translates into CATSEVGTGLPRTGELFF.

CDR3 in amino acids: CASSLAGQGLFEQFF. In DNA, the CDR3 is TGTGCCAGCAGCTTAGCGGGACAGGGGCTCTTTGAGCAGTTCTTC. The chain combines TRBV5-4 with TRBJ2-1, with 10 nucleotides matching TRBD1. Germline trimming cut 2 bases from V and 9 bases from J; bases unmatched to any gene: 8. Germline V CDR1 and CDR2: SGHNT, YYREEE (reference sequence). This CDR3 comprises 15 residues.

This sequence joins TRBV18 and TRBJ1-2; 10 bases align to TRBD1. The CDR3 loop spans 16 amino acids. The V segment lost 2 bases and the J segment 4 bases; nucleotides outside the gene matches: 7. CDR1 and CDR2 (germline): KGHSH, LQKENI. In DNA, the CDR3 is TGTGCCAGCTCACCAACGGGACAGGGGAACGCCTATGGCTACACCTTC. Protein product: CASSPTGQGNAYGYTF. Using reference TRBV18 and TRBJ1-2 for the parts outside the CDR3, the full variable domain is NAGVMQNPRHLVRRRGQEARLRCSPMKGHSHVYWYRQLPEEGLKFMVYLQKENIIDESGMPKERFSAEFPKEGPSILRIQQVVRGDSAAYFCASSPTGQGNAYGYTFGSGTRLTVV.

The chain recombines TRBV5-6 with TRBJ2-7, with D possibly matching TRBD2 (5 bases). The V gene's germline CDR1 is SGHDT and CDR2 YYEEEE. The CDR3 runs to 14 residues. The V end lost 5 bases, the J end lost 12 bases, and 24 bases lay between the germline ends. The CDR3 DNA follows: TGTGCCAGCAGTTGGCGGGCAGGTCAAAACCTGCCGTACTTC. It translates to CASSWRAGQNLPYF.